Below, 19 T cell receptor beta chains from the same sample are listed, as sequenced in a study of cytomegalovirus exposure and HLA in healthy donors. The method was immunoSEQ multiplex PCR; TCRdb's version includes in-frame clones alone and lacks a portion of them. Counted here are roughly 100,000 clones, about 95% occurring once; the ten biggest clones make up roughly 0.82%. Specimen: PBMCs. These receptors were collected from a woman in her late teens or twenties in good health and CMV-seronegative.

The chain carries TRBV13 and TRBJ2-1; possibly TRBD2 for D (5 bases). CDR1 is PRHDT and CDR2 is FYEKMQ in the germline V gene (reference sequence). The germline V and J ends were trimmed by 0 bases and 8 bases, with 11 bases remaining between them. The CDR3 is 14 amino acids. The CDR3 spells CASSLGLGSDEQFF. As DNA, the CDR3 is TGTGCCAGCAGCTTAGGCTTGGGGAGCGATGAGCAGTTCTTC.

The V and J genes are TRBV5-5 and TRBJ2-3, with 11 bases aligning to TRBD2. Looked up from germline, CDR1 is SGHKS and CDR2 is YYEKEE (reference sequence). Unmatched junction bases numbered 4, after V lost 3 bases and J lost 1 base. This CDR3 has 16 amino acids. CDR3 nucleotides: TGTGCCAGCAGCTCTGGACTAGCGGGCGGCACAGATACGCAGTATTTT. Protein: CASSSGLAGGTDTQYF.

The chain uses TRBV29-1 and TRBJ1-2; tentative D call: TRBD1 (6 bases). The V end lost 1 base, the J end lost 4 bases, and 19 bases lay between the germline ends. Germline CDR1 SQVTM, CDR2 ANQGSEA. CDR3 size: 16 residues. This CDR3 is CSVEAQPDSFTYGYTF. Written as DNA, the CDR3 is TGCAGCGTTGAAGCCCAACCGGACAGCTTCACCTATGGCTACACCTTC. The full variable domain, rest sourced from reference TRBV29-1 and TRBJ1-2, is SAVISQKPSRDICQRGTSLTIQCQVDSQVTMMFWYRQQPGQSLTLIATANQGSEATYESGFVIDKFPISRPNLTFSTLTVSNMSPEDSSIYLCSVEAQPDSFTYGYTFGSGTRLTVV.

This clone was picked up one time. This rearrangement joins TRBV5-6 to TRBJ1-1; D is unresolved. V lost 2 bases to trimming and J lost 1 base, with 3 bases between them. CDR3 length: 12 residues. Germline V gene lookup returns CDR1 SGHDT and CDR2 YYEEEE. The CDR3 reads CASSLANTEAFF. Written as DNA, the CDR3 is TGTGCCAGCAGCTTAGCGAACACTGAAGCTTTCTTT.

This chain links TRBV4-1 with TRBJ1-1, with D possibly TRBD1 on 6 matching bases. V shed 2 bases and J shed 1 base, with 14 bases lying between them. This CDR3 region has 16 residues. Germline values: CDR1 MGHRA, CDR2 YSYEKL. CDR3 DNA: TGCGCCAGCAGCCAAATTTATAAGGACAGGAACACTGAAGCTTTCTTT. It codes for CASSQIYKDRNTEAFF.

This clone is medium-sized (0.01 to 0.1%). The DNA for the CDR3 is TGTGCCAGCAGCACCTACGGGGGACTAGTCTACGAGCAGTACTTC. Its protein is CASSTYGGLVYEQYF. The V and J genes are TRBV7-8 and TRBJ2-7, with TRBD2 matching 8 bases. The germline CDR1 and CDR2 sequences are SGHVS and FQNEAQ. This CDR3 contains 15 residues. V lost 5 bases and J lost 3; bases outside the gene matches: 9.

CDR3 in DNA: TGTGCCAGCAGCTTAGACGGGGGGTTCACAGATACGCAGTATTTT. Its translation: CASSLDGGFTDTQYF. The chain links TRBV7-9 to TRBJ2-3; the match to TRBD2 covers 7 bases. This CDR3 is 15 amino acids long. From germline, CDR1 is SEHNR and CDR2 FQNEAQ (reference sequence). The junction had 3 bases not matched to a gene; V was cut back by 1 base and J by 2 bases.

The genes are TRBV5-1 and TRBJ2-1; 7 positions agree with TRBD2. Germline V lookup: CDR1 SGHRS, CDR2 YFSETQ. The CDR3 has 14 residues. The junction had 6 bases not matched to a gene; V was cut back by 4 bases and J by 5 bases. CDR3 in DNA: TGCGCCAGCAGCCCGACGACTAGCCACAATGAGCAGTTCTTC. This translates into CASSPTTSHNEQFF.

The chain couples TRBV7-6 to TRBJ1-3, with 7 positions matching TRBD1. With 5 bases clipped from V and 1 base from J, the junction kept 14 bases outside the gene matches. The CDR3 has 18 residues. Germline-derived CDR1 and CDR2 are SGHVS and FNYEAQ. CDR3 sequence reads: CASSLRLRDRESGNTIYF. The CDR3 DNA is TGTGCCAGCAGCCTTAGGCTCCGAGACAGGGAGTCTGGAAACACCATATATTTT.

V gene TRBV30 combines with J gene TRBJ2-1, with 10 bases identical to TRBD2. Trimming cost V 7 bases and J 3 bases; bases outside gene matches: 12. This CDR3 has 16 amino acids. CDR1 and CDR2 (germline): GTSNPN, SVGIG (reference sequence). The CDR3 nucleotides are TGTGCCTCGACCATCGCCGAGCGGGGGGGCTACAATGAGCAGTTCTTC. Its protein is CASTIAERGGYNEQFF.

The CDR3 reads CASSYPQGGPETQYF. The CDR3 bases are TGTGCCAGCAGTTACCCCCAAGGGGGCCCGGAGACCCAGTACTTC. The V and J genes are TRBV6-5 and TRBJ2-5, with TRBD1 matching 7 bases. The trim removed 2 bases at V and 5 bases at J, leaving 8 bases unmatched. This CDR3 has 15 residues. CDR1 and CDR2 from the germline V gene are MNHEY and SVGAGI.

This clone was counted once. This chain's CDR3 is CASSGRGAGGRLWETQYF. The CDR3 DNA is TGTGCCAGCAGTGGCAGGGGAGCGGGGGGCCGTTTGTGGGAGACCCAGTACTTC. The chain joins TRBV7-9 to TRBJ2-5; the match to TRBD2 covers 9 bases. This CDR3 spans 18 amino acids. Germline-derived CDR1 and CDR2 are SEHNR and FQNEAQ (reference sequence). V gave up 6 bases and J gave up 5 bases; unmatched junction bases: 19.

The chain recombines TRBV5-1 with TRBJ2-1; a weak D match, TRBD2 (5 bases). V lost 4 bases to trimming and J lost 6 bases, with 14 bases between them. The CDR3 extends over 14 amino acids. The germline gives CDR1 SGHRS, CDR2 YFSETQ. This chain's CDR3 is CASSTGNTINEQFF. CDR3 sequence (DNA): TGCGCCAGCAGCACCGGGAACACGATCAATGAGCAGTTCTTC.

This chain's CDR3 is CASTAGTEAFF. CDR3 DNA: TGTGCCAGCACCGCGGGAACTGAAGCTTTCTTT. The chain uses TRBV6-5 and TRBJ1-1; the D is unclear. There are 11 residues in the CDR3. CDR1 MNHEY and CDR2 SVGAGI come from the germline V gene. V was trimmed by 7 bases and J by 5 bases, leaving 8 bases between them.

This chain links TRBV7-2 with TRBJ1-1, with 7 positions matching TRBD1. This CDR3 has 13 amino acids. In germline, CDR1 is SGHTA, CDR2 FQGNSA. V was clipped by 8 bases and J by 7 bases; unmatched bases: 10. The chain's CDR3 is CASRLRRDSEAFF. As DNA, the CDR3 is TGTGCCAGCCGCCTGAGACGGGACAGTGAAGCTTTCTTT.

This chain uses TRBV30 with TRBJ2-7; D is undetermined. CDR3 size: 16 residues. V was pared by 0 bases and J by 5 bases, with 20 bases between. Germline loops: CDR1 GTSNPN, CDR2 SVGIG (reference sequence). The CDR3 protein is CAWSVGLRWRIDEQYF. Written as DNA, the CDR3 is TGTGCCTGGAGTGTAGGTCTGCGTTGGAGAATCGACGAGCAGTACTTC.

Only one count was recorded for this clone. V usage is TRBV6-1 and J usage is TRBJ1-4, with D possibly being TRBD1 (5 bases). Germline lookup yields CDR1 MNHNS and CDR2 SASEGT. CDR3 length equals 16 residues. V dropped 1 base and J dropped 4 bases, with 13 bases sitting between them. CDR3 protein: CASSEVGGYGNEKLFF. The DNA of the CDR3 is TGTGCCAGCAGTGAAGTGGGGGGATACGGTAATGAAAAACTGTTTTTT.

The chain carries TRBV9 and TRBJ2-1, with TRBD2 identical over 7 bases. CDR3 size: 15 residues. Germline V gene data show CDR1 as SGDLS and CDR2 as YYNGEE. V gave up 0 bases and J gave up 5 bases; unmatched junction bases: 5. The CDR3 DNA sequence: TGTGCCAGCAGCGTAGTGGGAGGGCCGGACAATGAGCAGTTCTTC. Protein: CASSVVGGPDNEQFF.

The V gene is TRBV14, the J gene TRBJ2-7; 8 nucleotides line up with TRBD2. V shed 0 bases, J shed 2 bases, and the junction held 12 bases outside the gene matches. The CDR3 is 18 residues long. Germline values: CDR1 SGHDN, CDR2 FVKESK. CDR3 nucleotides: TGTGCCAGCAGCCAAGAAGGTACGGCTAGCGGGCTCGCCTACGAGCAGTACTTC. It translates to CASSQEGTASGLAYEQYF.